This passage covers 18 T cell receptor beta chains from one sample sequenced in a study of blood T cell repertoires in COVID-19. Produced via immunoSEQ multiplex PCR; TCRdb's table is partial and in-frame only. The sample contains 250,000 to 300,000 clones, 80% to 90% of which appear only once. The specimen was peripheral blood. The receptors stem from a woman in her 70s with COVID-19, enrolled during active disease.

V and J are TRBV9 and TRBJ2-7; weak D call: TRBD1 (5 bases). This CDR3 has 15 residues. Trimming removed 0 bases at V and 0 bases at J, with 10 bases between. Germline V gene data show CDR1 as SGDLS and CDR2 as YYNGEE. The CDR3 protein is CASSVEAGYSYEQYF. The CDR3 region has the DNA TGTGCCAGCAGCGTAGAGGCAGGGTACTCCTACGAGCAGTACTTC.

A note on this clone: A read error may account for a junction end that differs from germline. V is TRBV7-3 and J is TRBJ2-7, with TRBD2 matching over 7 bases. This CDR3 has 11 residues. The germline gives CDR1 SGHTA, CDR2 FQGTGA. The CDR3 protein is CASSDFGGRDF. The CDR3 coding sequence is TGTGCCAGCAGCGATTTTGGGGGGAGGGACTTC.

The V call is TRBV5-1, the J call TRBJ1-1; no clear D. Trimming shortened V by 6 bases and J by 4 bases, and 16 bases separated the two germline ends. Germline V CDR1 and CDR2: SGHRS, YFSETQ. This CDR3 spans 14 amino acids. The CDR3 DNA reads as TGCGCCAGCAAACAAGGTCCCGGAGGCACTGAAGCTTTCTTT. This translates into CASKQGPGGTEAFF.

This clone was detected only a few times. The rearrangement uses TRBV4-2 and TRBJ2-3; 7 nucleotides align to TRBD2. CDR3 length equals 16 residues. V was pared by 1 base and J by 0 bases, with 4 bases of the junction left unmatched. Germline CDR1 is LGHNA and CDR2 is YNFKEQ. Written as DNA, the CDR3 is TGTGCCAGCAGCCAAGGCCCAGCGGGGAGCACAGATACGCAGTATTTT. It is translated as CASSQGPAGSTDTQYF.

The genes are TRBV18 and TRBJ1-6, with D perhaps matching TRBD1 (5 bases). Per the germline V gene, CDR1 is KGHSH and CDR2 is LQKENI. Trimming removed 3 bases from V and 5 bases from J, with 11 bases in between. This CDR3 comprises 15 residues. The CDR3 region is CASSPWGRDNSPLHF. For the CDR3, the DNA is TGTGCCAGCTCACCCTGGGGGAGGGATAATTCACCCCTCCACTTT.

J is TRBJ1-6 and V is TRBV6-2 or TRBV6-3; the match to TRBD1 covers 7 bases. Trimming took 6 bases from V and 8 from J; bases not matched to a gene: 10. Germline loops: CDR1 MNHEY, CDR2 SVGEGT. The CDR3 has 15 residues. The CDR3 loop reads CASSPPDRNYSPLHF. CDR3 nucleotide sequence: TGTGCCAGCAGCCCTCCGGACAGGAATTATTCACCCCTCCACTTT.

This chain uses TRBV10-2 with TRBJ1-2, with TRBD1 matching over 9 bases. The CDR3 has 14 residues. Germline CDR1 WSHSY, CDR2 SAAADI. V was clipped by 8 bases and J by 5 bases; unmatched bases: 9. The CDR3 DNA is TGCGCCAGCGTCGGACAGGGGCTTGGATATGGCTACACCTTC. This encodes CASVGQGLGYGYTF.

The chain carries TRBV29-1 and TRBJ2-7; no clear D. Germline V gene lookup returns CDR1 SQVTM and CDR2 ANQGSEA. The V end was cut by 6 bases, the J end by 4 bases, with 13 bases between. The CDR3 runs 12 residues. CDR3 in amino acids: CSVTEPLYEQYF. The CDR3 DNA reads TGCAGCGTCACAGAGCCCCTATACGAGCAGTACTTC.

The J gene is TRBJ2-5, the V gene TRBV7-2; a weak D match, TRBD1 (6 bases). Trimming removed 5 bases at V and 0 bases at J, with 16 bases between. The CDR3 consists of 16 residues. Germline V CDR1 and CDR2: SGHTA, FQGNSA. The CDR3 loop reads CASSRDTEGYQETQYF. In DNA form, the CDR3 reads TGTGCCAGCAGCCGGGACACCGAGGGGTACCAAGAGACCCAGTACTTC.

The chain carries TRBV9 and TRBJ1-6, with a weak D call TRBD1 (5 bases). From germline, CDR1 is SGDLS and CDR2 YYNGEE. This CDR3 comprises 15 residues. Trimming stripped 3 bases from V and 9 bases from J, with 16 bases between. In DNA form, the CDR3 reads TGTGCCAGCAGCGGCGAAGGGGCGCGGAGTTCACCCCTCCACTTT. Amino acid sequence: CASSGEGARSSPLHF.

CDR3 amino acids: CASSLFARANTGELFF. The CDR3 DNA follows: TGTGCCAGCAGTTTATTTGCCCGAGCGAACACCGGGGAGCTGTTTTTT. This rearrangement joins TRBV27 to TRBJ2-2; no firm D call. V was trimmed by 1 base and J by 0 bases, leaving 9 bases between them. In germline, CDR1 is MNHEY, CDR2 SMNVEV (reference sequence). CDR3 length equals 16 residues.

The rearrangement uses TRBV5-6 and TRBJ2-5; TRBD2 matches at 12 bases. Germline lookup yields CDR1 SGHDT and CDR2 YYEEEE. The CDR3 sequence is 14 residues long. The V gene end was trimmed by 3 bases and the J gene end by 5 bases; junction bases not matched to a gene: 2. In nucleotides, the CDR3 is TGTGCCAGCAGCTCTAGCGGGGGGGCGGAGACCCAGTACTTC. Protein: CASSSSGGAETQYF.

This clone was detected once. The gene calls are TRBV29-1 and TRBJ1-1; 9 nucleotides line up with TRBD1. The junction had 8 bases not matched to a gene; V was cut back by 4 bases and J by 5 bases. Germline CDR1 and CDR2: SQVTM and ANQGSEA. The CDR3 runs 14 residues. CDR3 residues: CSVVLRDRVTEAFF. For the CDR3, the DNA is TGCAGCGTTGTCCTAAGGGACAGGGTTACTGAAGCTTTCTTT.

The chain has TRBV11-2 and TRBJ1-5, with 7 positions matching TRBD1. Germline lookup yields CDR1 SGHAT and CDR2 FQNNGV. V gave up 3 bases and J gave up 7 bases; unmatched junction bases: 6. The CDR3 contains 14 residues. CDR3: CASSLTGQGQPQHF. CDR3 in DNA: TGTGCCAGCAGCTTGACAGGGCAGGGGCAGCCCCAGCATTTT. Full variable domain (rest looked up from reference TRBV11-2 and TRBJ1-5): EAGVAQSPRYKIIEKRQSVAFWCNPISGHATLYWYQQILGQGPKLLIQFQNNGVVDDSQLPKDRFSAERLKGVDSTLKIQPAKLEDSAVYLCASSLTGQGQPQHFGDGTRLSIL.

The J gene is TRBJ2-1, the V gene TRBV5-5; 10 positions agree with TRBD2. The V gene end was trimmed by 4 bases and the J gene end by 4 bases; junction bases not matched to a gene: 11. The CDR3 has 17 residues. The germline gives CDR1 SGHKS, CDR2 YYEKEE (reference sequence). CDR3 amino acids: CASSKGASGGQYNEQFF. In nucleotides, the CDR3 is TGTGCCAGCAGCAAAGGCGCTAGCGGGGGCCAATACAATGAGCAGTTCTTC.

The gene calls are TRBV24-1 and TRBJ2-2; D is perhaps TRBD2 (7 bases). The CDR3 has 15 amino acids. Trimming left V 7 bases short and J 3 bases short, with 14 bases between. Germline V lookup: CDR1 KGHDR, CDR2 SFDVKD. The chain's CDR3 is CATRARGGDTGELFF. The CDR3 nucleotides are TGTGCCACCAGGGCCAGGGGAGGGGACACCGGGGAGCTGTTTTTT.

The chain recombines TRBV19 with TRBJ2-4, with 8 nucleotides matching TRBD1. This CDR3 comprises 13 residues. Germline V CDR1 and CDR2: LNHDA, SQIVND (reference sequence). Trimming cost V 5 bases and J 11 bases; bases outside gene matches: 8. The CDR3 sequence is CASSPTSQGVQYF. Written as DNA, the CDR3 is TGTGCCAGTAGTCCCACATCACAGGGGGTTCAGTACTTC.

This clone has only one observation. The gene calls are TRBV6-6 and TRBJ2-1; D is perhaps TRBD2 (6 bases). Trimming removed 4 bases at V and 0 bases at J, with 13 bases between. CDR1 is MNHNY and CDR2 is SVGAGI in the germline V gene (reference sequence). The CDR3 is 16 amino acids. In DNA, the CDR3 is TGTGCCAGCAGTTCCCCGGCGGGGATCTCCTACAATGAGCAGTTCTTC. Protein product: CASSSPAGISYNEQFF.